This T cell receptor beta chain was recorded in a study of CD8 T cells in Susac syndrome. When the RNA was reverse transcribed, random hexamers were used with an input of roughly 0.5 to 1 ug. MiXCR, run by TCRdb on the immunoSEQ multiplex PCR reads, gives a single entry per CDR3 protein. The sample gives tens of thousands of distinct CDR3 sequences, about 96% of which show up once; approximately 0.42% is in the top ten. The V gene's germline CDR1 is SNHLY and CDR2 FYNNEI. The CDR3 has 14 residues. V was clipped by 10 bases and J by 1 base; unmatched bases: 7. The chain couples TRBV2 to TRBJ2-5; 9 bases align to TRBD2. The sequence came from a human donor with Susac syndrome. The sequencing sample was made of CD8+ T cells from PBMCs. In DNA, the CDR3 is TGTGCCATCCCCGGGACTAGCAGCCAAGAGACCCAGTACTTC. The encoded protein is CAIPGTSSQETQYF. Supplemented by reference TRBV2 and TRBJ2-5, the full variable domain reads EPEVTQTPSHQVTQMGQEVILRCVPISNHLYFYWYRQILGQKVEFLVSFYNNEISEKSEIFDDQFSVERPDGSNFTLKIRSTKLEDSAMYFCAIPGTSSQETQYFGPGTRLLVL.